This record looks at one T cell receptor (beta chain) sequence and its context. Using immunoSEQ multiplex PCR, the repertoire was profiled, and TCRdb retains in-frame clones only, with some absent. The sample shows around 200,000 clones, around four fifths of them seen only once. The CDR3 covers 16 residues. V dropped 4 bases and J dropped 8; count of bases not matched to a gene: 5. Germline V CDR1 and CDR2: MNHEY, SVGEGT. This entry is derived from a study of blood T cell repertoires in COVID-19. Looking at the study overall: Acute and convalescent COVID-19 samples came from the United States, Italy and Spain. Sample material is recorded as cDNA or gDNA derived from T cells, B-cell-depleted T cells, or PBMCs.

This sequence joins TRBV6-2 or TRBV6-3 and TRBJ2-1; 16 bases align to TRBD2. Sequenced: peripheral blood. This receptor was obtained from a woman aged 40-49 years with active or convalescent COVID-19. The DNA of the CDR3 is TGTGCCAGCAGTTGGGGACTAGCGGGGGGGAAGCATGAGCAGTTCTTC. Protein: CASSWGLAGGKHEQFF.